The clone carrying this T cell receptor (beta chain) is medium-sized within its sample. CDR1 is SGHTA, CDR2 FQGNSA, per germline. The CDR3 has 15 amino acids. V was clipped by 1 base and J by 2 bases, with 12 bases between them. Original methodology: Reference gene primer amplification gave estimated nucleated cell counts. The assay was immunoSEQ multiplex PCR, and TCRdb's table has in-frame clones only and misses some. For V, J and clone size, that table is used; D and trimming come from the DNA. In the table there are about 140,000 clones, roughly 81% of which are singletons. These data are taken from a study of blood T cell repertoires in COVID-19. In the study overall: There were acute and convalescent COVID-19 samples, and they came from the United States, Italy and Spain. T cells, B-cell-depleted T cells, or PBMCs provided the cDNA or gDNA that served as material.

The chain carries TRBV7-2 and TRBJ2-7, with TRBD2 as a possible D gene (5 bases). The clonotype comes from a woman in her forties or fifties with active or convalescent COVID-19. Sequences were obtained from peripheral blood. The CDR3 reads CASSLDSTRTYEQYF. The DNA of the CDR3 is TGTGCCAGCAGCTTAGATTCTACTAGAACCTACGAGCAGTACTTC.